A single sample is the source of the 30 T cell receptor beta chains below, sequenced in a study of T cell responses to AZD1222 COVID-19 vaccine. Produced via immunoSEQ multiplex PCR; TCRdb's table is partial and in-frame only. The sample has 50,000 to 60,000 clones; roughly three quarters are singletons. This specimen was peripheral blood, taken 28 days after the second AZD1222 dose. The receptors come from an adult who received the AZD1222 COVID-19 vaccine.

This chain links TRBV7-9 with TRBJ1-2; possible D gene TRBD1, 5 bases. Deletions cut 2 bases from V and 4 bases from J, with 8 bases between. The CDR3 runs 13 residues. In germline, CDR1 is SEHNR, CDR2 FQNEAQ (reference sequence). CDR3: CASSLRGGYGYTF. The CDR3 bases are TGTGCCAGCAGCTTAAGGGGAGGCTATGGCTACACCTTC.

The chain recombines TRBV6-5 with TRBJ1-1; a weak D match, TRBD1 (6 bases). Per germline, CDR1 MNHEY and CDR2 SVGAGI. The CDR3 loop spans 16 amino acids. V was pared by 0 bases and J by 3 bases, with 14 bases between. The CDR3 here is CASSYSAQGTYTEAFF. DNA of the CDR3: TGTGCCAGCAGTTACTCAGCCCAGGGGACCTACACTGAAGCTTTCTTT.

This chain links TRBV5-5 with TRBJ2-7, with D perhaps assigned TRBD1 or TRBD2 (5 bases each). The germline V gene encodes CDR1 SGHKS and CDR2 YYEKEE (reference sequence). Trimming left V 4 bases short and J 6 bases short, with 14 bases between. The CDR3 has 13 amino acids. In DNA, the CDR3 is TGTGCCAGCAGCCCGGGGCCGAGAAGCGAGCAGTACGTC. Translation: CASSPGPRSEQYV.

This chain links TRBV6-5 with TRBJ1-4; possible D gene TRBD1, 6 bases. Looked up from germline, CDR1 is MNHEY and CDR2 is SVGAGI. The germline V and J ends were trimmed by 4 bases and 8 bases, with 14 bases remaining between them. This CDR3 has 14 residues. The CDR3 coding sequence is TGTGCCAGCAGTTCACCACAGGGTTGGGAAAAACTGTTTTTT. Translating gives CASSSPQGWEKLFF.

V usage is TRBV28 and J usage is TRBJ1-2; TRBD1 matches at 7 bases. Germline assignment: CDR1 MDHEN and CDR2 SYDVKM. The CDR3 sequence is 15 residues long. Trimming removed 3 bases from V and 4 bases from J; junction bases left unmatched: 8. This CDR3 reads CASSFTGVYPYGYTF. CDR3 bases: TGTGCCAGCAGTTTTACAGGGGTGTATCCCTATGGCTACACCTTC.

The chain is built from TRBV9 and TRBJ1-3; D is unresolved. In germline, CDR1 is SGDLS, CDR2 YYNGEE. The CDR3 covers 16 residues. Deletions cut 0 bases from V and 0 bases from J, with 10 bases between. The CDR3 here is CASSVGDAYSGNTIYF. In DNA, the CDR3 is TGTGCCAGCAGCGTAGGAGACGCCTACTCTGGAAACACCATATATTTT. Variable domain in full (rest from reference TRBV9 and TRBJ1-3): DSGVTQTPKHLITATGQRVTLRCSPRSGDLSVYWYQQSLDQGLQFLIQYYNGEERAKGNILERFSAQQFPDLHSELNLSSLELGDSALYFCASSVGDAYSGNTIYFGEGSWLTVV.

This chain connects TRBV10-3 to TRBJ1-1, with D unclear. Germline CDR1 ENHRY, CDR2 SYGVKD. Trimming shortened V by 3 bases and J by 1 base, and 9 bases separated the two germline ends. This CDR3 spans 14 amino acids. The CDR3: CAISDNRQNTEAFF. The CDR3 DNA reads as TGTGCCATCAGTGATAACCGCCAGAACACTGAAGCTTTCTTT.

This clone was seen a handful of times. CDR3 residues: CASSISYPEAQYF. The CDR3, as DNA: TGTGCCAGTAGTATAAGCTATCCGGAGGCCCAGTACTTC. The chain has TRBV19 and TRBJ2-5, with D perhaps TRBD2 (5 bases). Trimming took 2 bases from V and 9 from J, leaving 13 bases between them. CDR3 length: 13 amino acids. The germline gives CDR1 LNHDA, CDR2 SQIVND (reference sequence).

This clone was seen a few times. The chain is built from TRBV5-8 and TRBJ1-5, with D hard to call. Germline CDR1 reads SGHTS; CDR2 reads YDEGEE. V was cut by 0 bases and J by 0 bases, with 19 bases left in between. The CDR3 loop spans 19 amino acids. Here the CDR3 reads CASSLGWVSSGYSNQPQHF. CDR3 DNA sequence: TGTGCCAGCAGCTTGGGTTGGGTCAGTTCGGGGTATAGCAATCAGCCCCAGCATTTT.

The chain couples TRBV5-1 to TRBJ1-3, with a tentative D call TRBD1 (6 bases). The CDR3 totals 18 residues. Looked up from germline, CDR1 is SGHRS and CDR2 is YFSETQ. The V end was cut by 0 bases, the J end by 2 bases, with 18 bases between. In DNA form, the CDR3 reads TGCGCCAGCAGCTTGGTCCCCGAGAATTACAGGGCTGGAAACACCATATATTTT. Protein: CASSLVPENYRAGNTIYF.

CDR3 bases: TGTGCCAGCAGCCCGCAGGGGGCCCTGAACACTGAAGCTTTCTTT. It codes for CASSPQGALNTEAFF. This chain uses TRBV7-9 with TRBJ1-1; 8 bases match TRBD1. Germline V lookup: CDR1 SEHNR, CDR2 FQNEAQ (reference sequence). This CDR3 is built from 15 residues. Losses at the gene ends were 5 bases for V and 0 bases for J; bases not matched to a gene: 5.

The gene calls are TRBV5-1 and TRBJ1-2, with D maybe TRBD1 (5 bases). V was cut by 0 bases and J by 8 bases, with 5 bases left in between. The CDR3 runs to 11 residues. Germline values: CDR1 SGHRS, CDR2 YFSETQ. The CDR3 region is CASSLEGGYTF. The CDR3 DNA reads TGCGCCAGCAGCTTGGAGGGGGGCTACACCTTC. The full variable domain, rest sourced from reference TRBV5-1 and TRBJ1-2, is KAGVTQTPRYLIKTRGQQVTLSCSPISGHRSVSWYQQTPGQGLQFLFEYFSETQRNKGNFPGRFSGRQFSNSRSEMNVSTLELGDSALYLCASSLEGGYTFGSGTRLTVV.

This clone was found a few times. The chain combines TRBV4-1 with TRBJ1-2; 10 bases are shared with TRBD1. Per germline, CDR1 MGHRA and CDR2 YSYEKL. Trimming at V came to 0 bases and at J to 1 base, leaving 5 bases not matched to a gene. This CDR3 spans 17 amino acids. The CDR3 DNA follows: TGCGCCAGCAGCCAAGATCAGGGGACAGGGGATAACTATGGCTACACCTTC. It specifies CASSQDQGTGDNYGYTF.

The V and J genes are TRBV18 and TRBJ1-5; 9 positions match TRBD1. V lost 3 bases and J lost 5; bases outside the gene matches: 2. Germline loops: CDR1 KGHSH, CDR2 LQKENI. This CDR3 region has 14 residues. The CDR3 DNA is TGTGCCAGCTCACCGGGACAGGGAGATCAGCCCCAGCATTTT. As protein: CASSPGQGDQPQHF. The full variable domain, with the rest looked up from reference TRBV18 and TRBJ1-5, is NAGVMQNPRHLVRRRGQEARLRCSPMKGHSHVYWYRQLPEEGLKFMVYLQKENIIDESGMPKERFSAEFPKEGPSILRIQQVVRGDSAAYFCASSPGQGDQPQHFGDGTRLSIL.

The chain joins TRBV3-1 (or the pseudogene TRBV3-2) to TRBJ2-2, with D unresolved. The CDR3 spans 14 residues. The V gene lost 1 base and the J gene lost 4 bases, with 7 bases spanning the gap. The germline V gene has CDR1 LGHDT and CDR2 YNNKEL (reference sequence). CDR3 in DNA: TGTGCCAGCAGCCAAGGAAGCGTCACCGGGGAGCTGTTTTTT. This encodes CASSQGSVTGELFF.

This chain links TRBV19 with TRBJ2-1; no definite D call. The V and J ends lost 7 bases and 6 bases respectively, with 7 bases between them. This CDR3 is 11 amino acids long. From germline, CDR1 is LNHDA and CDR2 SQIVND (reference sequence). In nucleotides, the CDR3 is TGTGCCAGTACCACTTTCAATGAGCAGTTCTTC. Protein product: CASTTFNEQFF.

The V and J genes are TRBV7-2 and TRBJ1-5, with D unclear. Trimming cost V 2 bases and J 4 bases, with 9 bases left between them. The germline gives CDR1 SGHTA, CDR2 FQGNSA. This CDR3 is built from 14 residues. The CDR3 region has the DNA TGTGCCAGCAGCTTAACATCGGGGAATCAGCCCCAGCATTTT. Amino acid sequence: CASSLTSGNQPQHF.

The CDR3: CAWTSSYNEQFF. DNA of the CDR3: TGTGCCTGGACTAGCTCCTACAATGAGCAGTTCTTC. This chain links TRBV30 with TRBJ2-1; no firm D call. The V end lost 4 bases, the J end lost 0 bases, and 4 bases lay between the germline ends. This CDR3 has 12 amino acids. The germline gives CDR1 GTSNPN, CDR2 SVGIG (reference sequence).

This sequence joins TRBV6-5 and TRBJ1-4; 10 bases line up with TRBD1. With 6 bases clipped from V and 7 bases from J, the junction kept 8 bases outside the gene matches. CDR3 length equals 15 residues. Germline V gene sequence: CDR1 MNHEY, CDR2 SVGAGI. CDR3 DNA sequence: TGTGCCAGCAGAGCTCCCGGGACAGGGGTTGAAAAACTGTTTTTT. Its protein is CASRAPGTGVEKLFF.

The CDR3 DNA sequence: TGTGCCAGCAGTTTATTCACAGGGAGGTCCGGGGCCAACGTCCTGACTTTC. This codes for CASSLFTGRSGANVLTF. V gene TRBV28 combines with J gene TRBJ2-6; perhaps D is TRBD1 or TRBD2 (6 bases each). This CDR3 is 17 amino acids long. Germline V CDR1 and CDR2: MDHEN, SYDVKM. V dropped 1 base and J dropped 4 bases, with 14 bases sitting between them.

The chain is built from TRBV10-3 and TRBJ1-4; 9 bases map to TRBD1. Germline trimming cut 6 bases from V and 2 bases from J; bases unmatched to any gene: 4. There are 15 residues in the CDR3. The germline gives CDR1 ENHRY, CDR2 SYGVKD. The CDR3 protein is CAISRDRATNEKLFF. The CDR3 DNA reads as TGTGCCATCAGCAGGGACAGGGCGACTAATGAAAAACTGTTTTTT.

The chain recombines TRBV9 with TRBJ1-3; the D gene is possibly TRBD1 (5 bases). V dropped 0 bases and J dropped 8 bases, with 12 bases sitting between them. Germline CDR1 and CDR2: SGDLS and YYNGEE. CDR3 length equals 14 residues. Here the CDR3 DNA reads TGTGCCAGCAGCGTAGCTACGGGGGGGGACACCATATATTTT. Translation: CASSVATGGDTIYF.

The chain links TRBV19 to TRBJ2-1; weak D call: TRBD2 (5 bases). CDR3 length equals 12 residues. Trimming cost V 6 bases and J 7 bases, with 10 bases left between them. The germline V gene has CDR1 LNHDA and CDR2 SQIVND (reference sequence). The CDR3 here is CASSRRGNEQFF. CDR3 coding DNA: TGTGCCAGTAGCCGACGCGGGAATGAGCAGTTCTTC.

CDR3 sequence: CAISDSDTGPVYGYTF. The CDR3 DNA reads TGTGCCATCAGTGACTCCGATACAGGGCCGGTCTATGGCTACACCTTC. This sequence joins TRBV10-3 and TRBJ1-2; D perhaps matches TRBD1 (6 bases). The length of the CDR3 is 16 residues. Germline V gives CDR1 ENHRY, CDR2 SYGVKD. Trimming removed 3 bases at V and 4 bases at J, with 18 bases between.

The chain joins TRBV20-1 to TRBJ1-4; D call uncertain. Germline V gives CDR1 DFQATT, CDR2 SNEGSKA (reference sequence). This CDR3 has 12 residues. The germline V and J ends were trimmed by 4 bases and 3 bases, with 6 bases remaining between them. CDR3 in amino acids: CSAIDPNEKLFF. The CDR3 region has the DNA TGCAGTGCTATTGACCCTAATGAAAAACTGTTTTTT.

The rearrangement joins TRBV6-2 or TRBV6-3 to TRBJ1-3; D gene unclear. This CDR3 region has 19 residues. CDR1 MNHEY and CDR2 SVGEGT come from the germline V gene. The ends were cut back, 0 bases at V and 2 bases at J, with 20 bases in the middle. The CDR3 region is CASSYSQTGGRRTGNTIYF. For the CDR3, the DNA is TGTGCCAGCAGTTACTCTCAAACGGGTGGCCGGAGAACTGGAAACACCATATATTTT.

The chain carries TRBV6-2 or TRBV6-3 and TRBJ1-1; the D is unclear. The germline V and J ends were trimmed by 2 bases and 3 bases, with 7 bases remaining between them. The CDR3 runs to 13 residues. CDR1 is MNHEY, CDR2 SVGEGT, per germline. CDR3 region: CASSYMGYTEAFF. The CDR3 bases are TGTGCCAGCAGTTACATGGGTTACACTGAAGCTTTCTTT.

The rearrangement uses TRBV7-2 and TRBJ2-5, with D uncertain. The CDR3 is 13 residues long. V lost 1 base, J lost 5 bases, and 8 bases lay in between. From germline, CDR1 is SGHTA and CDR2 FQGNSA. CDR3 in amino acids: CASSLGHGETQYF. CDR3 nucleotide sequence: TGTGCCAGCAGCTTAGGGCATGGTGAGACCCAGTACTTC.

The DNA for the CDR3 is TGTGCCAGCAGTGAGGAGACAGGTCTTAATGGGCCCCAGCATTTT. Protein sequence: CASSEETGLNGPQHF. The chain joins TRBV2 to TRBJ1-5, with D possibly being TRBD1 (6 bases). The CDR3 length is 15 residues. Looked up from germline, CDR1 is SNHLY and CDR2 is FYNNEI. Trimming stripped 3 bases from V and 9 bases from J, with 18 bases between.

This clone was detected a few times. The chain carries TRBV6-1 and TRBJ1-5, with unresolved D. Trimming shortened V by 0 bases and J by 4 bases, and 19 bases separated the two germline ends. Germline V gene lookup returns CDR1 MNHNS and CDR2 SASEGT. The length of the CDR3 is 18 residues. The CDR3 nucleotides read TGTGCCAGCAGTGAAGCTGGCTTAGGGAGAGCTACGAATCAGCCCCAGCATTTT. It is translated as CASSEAGLGRATNQPQHF.